This entry describes one T cell receptor (beta chain). Antigen unknown. The CDR3 consists of 11 residues. V dropped 3 bases and J dropped 10 bases, with 12 bases sitting between them. Germline values: CDR1 GTSNPN, CDR2 SVGIG (reference sequence). PCR used 60 Vbeta primers and 13 Jbeta primers. Using immunoSEQ multiplex PCR, the repertoire was profiled, and TCRdb retains in-frame clones only, with some absent. Altogether 150,000 or so clones are present, roughly 83% being singletons, with the ten largest covering under 1.1%. This entry belongs to a study of cytomegalovirus exposure and HLA in healthy donors. General observations from the study: For most TCR beta V segments, an earlier analysis put the productive rate at about 87% or about 30% of the time. Apart from CMV serostatus, no immune exposure information was available. CMV antigen specificity was confirmed in vitro for a few CMV-associated chains. Cytomegalovirus status was reportedly diagnosed by the classifier with high specificity and sensitivity.

This receptor was taken from a man aged 30 to 45 in good health and CMV-seronegative. V is TRBV30 and J is TRBJ1-1; the D is unclear. Input material: PBMCs. As DNA, the CDR3 is TGTGCCTGGAGCGTAGACCGGGGAGCTTTCTTT. This codes for CAWSVDRGAFF.